This entry concerns a single T cell receptor (beta chain). Clones were sequenced by immunoSEQ multiplex PCR, and TCRdb holds only the in-frame ones, with some missing. The sample has some 48,000 clones, around 80% seen once; the top ten hold around two fifths. These data originate in a study of blood T cell repertoires in COVID-19. Study-level information: Sample material is recorded as cDNA or gDNA derived from T cells, B-cell-depleted T cells, or PBMCs.

Germline V gives CDR1 SGHNT, CDR2 YYREEE (reference sequence). There are 15 residues in the CDR3. The junction had 3 bases not matched to a gene; V was cut back by 0 bases and J by 3 bases. This receptor was taken from a human donor in a cohort sampled during active COVID-19. The chain couples TRBV5-4 to TRBJ1-5, with 7 bases matching TRBD1. The source material was peripheral blood. CDR3 residues: CASSLGQGLNQPQHF. In nucleotides, the CDR3 is TGTGCCAGCAGCTTGGGACAGGGACTCAATCAGCCCCAGCATTTT.